The 11 T cell receptor beta chains reported below all come from one sample, sequenced in a study of blood T cells in healthy people across ages. Alongside a J-beta primer mix, a sample-barcoded 5' primer served in a second PCR lasting roughly 7 to 11 cycles. From the 5' RACE reads, TCRdb called clonotypes with MiXCR, one entry per CDR3 protein. The table lists about 1 million distinct CDR3 sequences, less than 25% of them singletons. These same data were also listed under a study on T cells of mothers and their children.

Sequencing was performed on blood. The receptors were sampled from a girl aged 2-10 years in good health.

The gene calls are TRBV4-2 and TRBJ1-3; D ambiguous. The germline CDR1 and CDR2 sequences are LGHNA and YNFKEQ. Deletions cut 1 base from V and 3 bases from J, with 7 bases between. The CDR3 is 14 amino acids. The CDR3 loop is CASSQVGGGNTIYF. DNA of the CDR3: TGTGCCAGCAGCCAAGTGGGAGGTGGAAACACCATATATTTT.

The chain couples TRBV20-1 to TRBJ2-5; TRBD2 matches at 7 bases. Trimming removed 0 bases from V and 2 bases from J; junction bases left unmatched: 6. The CDR3 is 15 residues long. In germline, CDR1 is DFQATT, CDR2 SNEGSKA (reference sequence). The CDR3 spells CSAREPGTTQETQYF. The DNA of the CDR3 is TGCAGTGCTAGAGAGCCCGGGACTACACAAGAGACCCAGTACTTC.

This clonotype has just a few counts. This chain uses TRBV20-1 with TRBJ2-1; 11 bases map to TRBD2. From germline, CDR1 is DFQATT and CDR2 SNEGSKA (reference sequence). The CDR3 totals 18 residues. J was trimmed by 0 bases and V by 6 bases; bases with no gene match: 13. CDR3 bases: TGCAGTGCCGTCGGACTAGCGGGCAACGAGAGCTCCTACAATGAGCAGTTCTTC. It codes for CSAVGLAGNESSYNEQFF.

The V call is TRBV27, the J call TRBJ2-5; the D is unclear. Trimming pared 4 bases from V and 5 bases from J, leaving 17 bases between. This CDR3 is built from 15 residues. The germline CDR1 and CDR2 sequences are MNHEY and SMNVEV (reference sequence). DNA of the CDR3: TGTGCCAGCAGTTCAAGGACGGAGCCCCTTGAGACCCAGTACTTC. Translating it yields CASSSRTEPLETQYF.

The chain couples TRBV14 to TRBJ2-5; no definite D call. The better agreement between TRBJ2-1 and the DNA end casts doubt on the J call. In germline, CDR1 is SGHDN, CDR2 FVKESK. This CDR3 is built from 13 residues. The CDR3 region has the DNA TGTGCCAGCAGCCAAGAACCAGAGAATGAGCAGTTCTTC. Protein product: CASSQEPENEQFF.

This clonotype has just a few counts. This CDR3 is CASSKITGNVDSSYNSPLHF. The CDR3 region has the DNA TGTGCCAGTAGTAAGATCACAGGGAATGTTGACAGCTCCTATAATTCACCCCTCCACTTT. V is TRBV19 and J is TRBJ1-6; TRBD1 is a possible D gene (6 bases). Trimming removed 4 bases from V and 0 bases from J, with 22 bases in between. This CDR3 region has 20 residues. Germline CDR1 LNHDA, CDR2 SQIVND (reference sequence). Together with reference TRBV19 and TRBJ1-6, the CDR3 gives the full variable domain: DGGITQSPKYLFRKEGQNVTLSCEQNLNHDAMYWYRQDPGQGLRLIYYSQIVNDFQKGDIAEGYSVSREKKESFPLTVTSAQKNPTAFYLCASSKITGNVDSSYNSPLHFGNGTRLTVT.

The V and J genes are TRBV20-1 and TRBJ2-7, with 9 bases fitting TRBD1. J lost 0 bases, V lost 0 bases, and 6 bases had no gene match. The germline CDR1 and CDR2 sequences are DFQATT and SNEGSKA (reference sequence). The CDR3 consists of 16 residues. The CDR3 reads CSARDQGTGSSYEQYF. The DNA for the CDR3 is TGCAGTGCTAGAGATCAGGGGACAGGGTCCTCCTACGAGCAGTACTTC.

The chain employs TRBV29-1 and TRBJ2-6; 9 positions agree with TRBD1. Trimming cost V 4 bases and J 1 base; bases outside gene matches: 8. Germline V gene sequence: CDR1 SQVTM, CDR2 ANQGSEA. The CDR3 has 17 residues. The CDR3 reads CSVAGGQGLSGANVLTF. The CDR3 DNA sequence: TGCAGCGTTGCAGGGGGACAGGGTTTGTCTGGGGCCAACGTCCTGACTTTC.

This clonotype appeared a few times. This chain joins TRBV29-1 and TRBJ1-4; D ambiguous. Trimming removed 5 bases from V and 12 bases from J, with 13 bases in between. The CDR3 totals 11 residues. Germline V gene data show CDR1 as SQVTM and CDR2 as ANQGSEA. The CDR3 is CSVRSFEELFF. CDR3 in DNA: TGCAGCGTTCGATCGTTCGAAGAACTGTTTTTT.

The genes are TRBV2 and TRBJ1-4; 7 bases fit TRBD1. Per the germline V gene, CDR1 is SNHLY and CDR2 is FYNNEI. J lost 6 bases, V lost 4 bases, and 5 bases had no gene match. This CDR3 has 14 residues. The CDR3 protein is CASSAPGQYEKLFF. The CDR3 nucleotides are TGTGCCAGCAGTGCACCGGGACAGTATGAAAAACTGTTTTTT.

The rearrangement joins TRBV7-9 to TRBJ2-1, with 8 bases lining up with TRBD2. V lost 7 bases to trimming and J lost 8 bases; unmatched junction nucleotides: 16. This CDR3 comprises 16 residues. Per the germline V gene, CDR1 is SEHNR and CDR2 is FQNEAQ (reference sequence). The CDR3 loop is CASTPRTGGPVYEQFF. In nucleotides, the CDR3 is TGTGCCAGCACCCCAAGGACGGGAGGGCCGGTGTATGAGCAGTTCTTC.